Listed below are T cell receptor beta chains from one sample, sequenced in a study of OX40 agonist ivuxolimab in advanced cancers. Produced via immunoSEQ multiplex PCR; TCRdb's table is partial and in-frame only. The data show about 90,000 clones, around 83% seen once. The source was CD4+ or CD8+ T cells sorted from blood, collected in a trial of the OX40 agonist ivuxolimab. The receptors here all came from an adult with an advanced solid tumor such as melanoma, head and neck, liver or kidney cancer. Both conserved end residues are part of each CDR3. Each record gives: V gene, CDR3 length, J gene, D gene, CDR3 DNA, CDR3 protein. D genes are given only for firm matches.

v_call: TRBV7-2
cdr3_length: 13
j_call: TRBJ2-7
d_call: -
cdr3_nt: TGTGCCAGCAGCTTAGCCCGAGACTACGAGCAGTACTTC
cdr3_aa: CASSLARDYEQYF

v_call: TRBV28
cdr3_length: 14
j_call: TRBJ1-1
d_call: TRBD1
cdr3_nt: TGTGCCAGCAGTTCTTACCAGGGGGCAGGTGAAGCTTTCTTT
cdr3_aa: CASSSYQGAGEAFF

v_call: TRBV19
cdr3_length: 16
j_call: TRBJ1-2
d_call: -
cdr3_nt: TGTGCCAGTAGCTCCAACGCAGGGTTTTACGTCTATGGCTACACCTTC
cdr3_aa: CASSSNAGFYVYGYTF

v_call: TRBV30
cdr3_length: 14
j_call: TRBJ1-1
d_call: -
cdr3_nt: TGTGCCTGGCTGGATAGTCCAGCGAACACTGAAGCTTTCTTT
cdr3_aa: CAWLDSPANTEAFF

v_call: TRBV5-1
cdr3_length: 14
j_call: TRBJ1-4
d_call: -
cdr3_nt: TGCGCCAGCAGCTTACAGGGTCCCAATGAAAAACTGTTTTTT
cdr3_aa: CASSLQGPNEKLFF

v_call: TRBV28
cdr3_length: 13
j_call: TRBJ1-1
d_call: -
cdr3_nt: TGTGCCAGCAGTTTCCCACAGGTGGACGAAGCTTTCTTT
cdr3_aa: CASSFPQVDEAFF

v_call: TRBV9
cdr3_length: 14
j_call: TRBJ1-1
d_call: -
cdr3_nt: TGTGCCAGCAGCGTGGGACACAGGAACACTGAAGCTTTCTTT
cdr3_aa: CASSVGHRNTEAFF

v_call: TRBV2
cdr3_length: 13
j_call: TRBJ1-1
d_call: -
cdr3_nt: TGTGCCAGTTCAACGGGGCCGGGCACTGAAGCTTTCTTT
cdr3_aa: CASSTGPGTEAFF

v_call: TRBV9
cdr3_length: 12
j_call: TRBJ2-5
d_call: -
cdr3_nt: TGTGCCAGCAGCGGGGCCCCAGAGACCCAGTACTTC
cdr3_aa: CASSGAPETQYF

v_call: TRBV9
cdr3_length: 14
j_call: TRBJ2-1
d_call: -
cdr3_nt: TGTGCCAGCAGCGGGACAATCTCCTACAATGAGCAGTTCTTC
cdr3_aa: CASSGTISYNEQFF

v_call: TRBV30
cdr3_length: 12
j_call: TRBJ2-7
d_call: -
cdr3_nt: TGTGCCTGCCTCACGGGCCAGTACGAGCAGTACTTC
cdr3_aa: CACLTGQYEQYF

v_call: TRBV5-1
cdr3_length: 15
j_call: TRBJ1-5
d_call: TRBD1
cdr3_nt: TGCGCCAGCAGCCCGGGACAGGGGGACAATCAGCCCCAGCATTTT
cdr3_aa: CASSPGQGDNQPQHF

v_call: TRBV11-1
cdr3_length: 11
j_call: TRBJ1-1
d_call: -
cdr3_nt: TGTGCCAGCAGCCTTAGCCACTTGGCTTTCTTT
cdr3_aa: CASSLSHLAFF

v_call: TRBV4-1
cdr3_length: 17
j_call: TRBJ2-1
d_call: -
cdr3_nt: TGCGCCAGCAGCCAAGTCCCCGGGGGGCTCCCGACCGGCGAGCAGTTCTTC
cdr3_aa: CASSQVPGGLPTGEQFF

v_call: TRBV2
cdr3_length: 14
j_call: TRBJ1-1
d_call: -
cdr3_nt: TGTGCCAGCAGCACCCCGGCGGGGGGGACTGAAGCTTTCTTT
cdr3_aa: CASSTPAGGTEAFF

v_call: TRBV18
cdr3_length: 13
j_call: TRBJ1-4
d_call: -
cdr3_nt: TGTGCCAGCTCCCGGCGACAGGATGAAAAACTGTTTTTT
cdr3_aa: CASSRRQDEKLFF